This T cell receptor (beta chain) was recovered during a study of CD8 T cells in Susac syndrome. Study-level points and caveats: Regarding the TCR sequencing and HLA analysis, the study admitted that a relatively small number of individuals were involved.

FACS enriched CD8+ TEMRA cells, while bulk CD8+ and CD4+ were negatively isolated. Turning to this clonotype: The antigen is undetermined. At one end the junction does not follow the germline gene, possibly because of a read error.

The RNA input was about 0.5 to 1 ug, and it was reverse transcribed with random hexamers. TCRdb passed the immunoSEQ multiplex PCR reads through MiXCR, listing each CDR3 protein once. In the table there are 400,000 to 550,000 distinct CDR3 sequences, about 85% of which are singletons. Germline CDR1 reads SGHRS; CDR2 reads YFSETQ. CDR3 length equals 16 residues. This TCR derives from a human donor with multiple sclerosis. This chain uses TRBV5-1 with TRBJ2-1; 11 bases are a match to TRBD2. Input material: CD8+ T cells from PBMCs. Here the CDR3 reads CASSLGLAASYNEQFF. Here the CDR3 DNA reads TGCGCCAGCAGTTTGGGACTAGCGGCTTCCTACAATGAGCAGTTCTTC.